This TCR beta chain was observed in a study of blood T cell repertoires in COVID-19. The assay was immunoSEQ multiplex PCR, and TCRdb's table has in-frame clones only and misses some. The sample has about 150,000 clones, more than 80% seen once. In its sample, this clone was seen once. Looked up from germline, CDR1 is MDHEN and CDR2 is SYDVKM. The CDR3 loop spans 15 amino acids. The V end was cut by 6 bases, the J end by 4 bases, with 18 bases between. The sequence was obtained from a man between 65 and 85 years old with acute or convalescent COVID-19. Sequencing was done on a sample of peripheral blood. J is TRBJ1-2 and V is TRBV28, with a weak D call TRBD1 (5 bases). The CDR3 DNA is TGTGCCAGCAGACCTACCGGGACTAATCGCTATGGCTACACCTTC. Protein product: CASRPTGTNRYGYTF.